A selection of T cell receptor beta chains follows, all from one sample in a study of technical replicates of blood from a few donors. Libraries were prepared by immunoSEQ multiplex PCR; TCRdb keeps only in-frame clonotypes and omits some of them. The table includes some 91,000 clones, approximately 96% detected once. Sequencing used T cells isolated from PBMCs. These receptors all stem from a human donor in good health. The CDR3 runs from the conserved cysteine through the conserved F or W. D genes are given only for firm matches. Where a row states a size, it is once, few, many or the class of an expanded clone; other rows omit it.

>TRBV6-5|.|TRBD2|15|TRBJ2-2
TGTGCCAGCAGTCAGGGACTAGCGGGAGTCGGGGAGCTGTTTTTT
CASSQGLAGVGELFF
>TRBV19|.|.|14|TRBJ2-5
TGTGCCAGTAGTATAGGCTATGACCAAGAGACCCAGTACTTC
CASSIGYDQETQYF
>TRBV5-1|.|TRBD2|18|TRBJ2-3
TGCGCCAGCAGCACTCAACCCGGGACTAGCGTTTTCCTAGATACGCAGTATTTT
CASSTQPGTSVFLDTQYF
>TRBV28|.|TRBD1|13|TRBJ2-7
TGTGCCAGCAGTTTTCCGGGGACAGACGAGCAGTACTTC
CASSFPGTDEQYF
>TRBV4-1|.|TRBD2|16|TRBJ2-2
TGCGCCAGCAGCCAAGATGGCCTAGCGGGAGCTGGGGAGCTGTTTTTT
CASSQDGLAGAGELFF
>TRBV4-1|.|TRBD1|13|TRBJ2-3
TGCGCCAGCAGCGCGACAGGGCTGGATACGCAGTATTTT
CASSATGLDTQYF
>TRBV5-1|.|.|19|TRBJ2-7
TGCGCCAGCAGCCATTGGTGGCCCCAAAGGGAGCCACCGACGGGTGAGCAGTACTTC
CASSHWWPQREPPTGEQYF
>TRBV5-1|.|.|14|TRBJ2-1
TGCGCCAGCAAGAGATTAGCGCCTTACAATGAGCAGTTCTTC
CASKRLAPYNEQFF
>TRBV6-1|.|.|15|TRBJ2-7
TGTGCCAGCAGTGATAATTCGGTGCTTGCGTACGAGCAGTACTTC
CASSDNSVLAYEQYF
>TRBV15|.|.|12|TRBJ2-7
TGTGCCACCCTGGGAGCCTCCGGCGAGCAGTACTTC
CATLGASGEQYF
>TRBV29-1|.|TRBD2|18|TRBJ2-1
TGCAGCGTTGTACGTTCTAGCGGGAGGGTCCGGGTACGGAATGAGCAGTTCTTC
CSVVRSSGRVRVRNEQFF
>TRBV5-5|.|.|15|TRBJ1-1
TGTGCCAGCAGCTTGGTCCGCTGGGAGAGGACTGAAGCTTTCTTT
CASSLVRWERTEAFF
>TRBV25-1|.|.|15|TRBJ2-2
TGTGCCAGCAGTGAAACCCCGGCGCGGACCGGGGAGCTGTTTTTT
CASSETPARTGELFF
>TRBV30|once|TRBD1|13|TRBJ1-4
TGTGCCTGGAGTAGACAGGGGAACGAAAAACTGTTTTTT
CAWSRQGNEKLFF
>TRBV7-9|.|TRBD1|15|TRBJ2-7
TGTGCCAGCAGCGCTCCGGGACAGGGCCTGTACGAGCAGTACTTC
CASSAPGQGLYEQYF
>TRBV10-3|.|TRBD2|18|TRBJ2-1
TGTGCCATCAGTGGCTGGAAGCGGGGGGGAAAGGGCCCTAATGAGCAGTTCTTC
CAISGWKRGGKGPNEQFF
>TRBV28|.|.|15|TRBJ2-7
TGTGCCAGCAGTCCCCCGGGGGAAGGGGCCTACGAGCAGTACTTC
CASSPPGEGAYEQYF
>TRBV27|.|TRBD2|14|TRBJ2-7
TGTGCCGCTACCCAGGCTAGCGGCCCCCTAAGGCTGTGCTTC
CAATQASGPLRLCF
>TRBV7-8|.|.|17|TRBJ2-2
TGTGCCAGCAGCCCCATGATTACCGGGGCGAACACCGGGGAGCTGTTTTTT
CASSPMITGANTGELFF
>TRBV6-1|once|.|19|TRBJ2-7
TGTGCCAGCAGTGAAGATGTGTTTGGTACAGGAGACATCTCCTACGAGCAGTACTTC
CASSEDVFGTGDISYEQYF
>TRBV11-3|.|.|14|TRBJ2-1
TGTGCCAGCTCGCGAGTGAGCTCCTACAATGAGCAGTTCTTC
CASSRVSSYNEQFF
>TRBV7-8|once|.|15|TRBJ1-5
TGTGCCAGCAGCTTAGAGGGAGCTGGTAATCAGCCCCAGCATTTT
CASSLEGAGNQPQHF
>TRBV6-1|.|TRBD1|17|TRBJ1-5
TGTGCCAGCAGTGAAGGGGTCCTCGGACAGGGGAATCAGCCCCAGCATTTT
CASSEGVLGQGNQPQHF
>TRBV19|.|.|15|TRBJ1-1
TGTGCCAGTACCGGCAGACAGGTGATGAACACTGAAGCTTTCTTT
CASTGRQVMNTEAFF
>TRBV27|.|.|14|TRBJ2-7
TGTGCCAGCAGTACCCGGACAGCTTCCTACGAGCAGTACTTC
CASSTRTASYEQYF
>TRBV5-6|.|TRBD1|16|TRBJ2-7
TGTGCCAGCAGCATAATGACAGGGGTGCGGACCTACGAGCAGTACTTC
CASSIMTGVRTYEQYF
>TRBV7-9|.|.|13|TRBJ2-7
TGTGCCAGCAGCTCTCCCGGGACCTACGAGCAGTACTTC
CASSSPGTYEQYF
>TRBV4-1|.|.|17|TRBJ1-4
TGCGCCAGCAGCCAAGATTTTAGCACATGGGGCCGTGAAAAACTGTTTTTT
CASSQDFSTWGREKLFF
>TRBV7-9|.|TRBD2|16|TRBJ2-3
TGTGCCAGCGCACGGACTAGCGGGGGGACCGCAGATACGCAGTATTTT
CASARTSGGTADTQYF
>TRBV7-2|.|.|16|TRBJ1-4
TGTGCCAGCAGCTTAAAGTCGGGCAGGGTAAATGAAAAACTGTTTTTT
CASSLKSGRVNEKLFF
>TRBV7-6|.|.|17|TRBJ1-3
TGTGCCAGCAGCTTAAGACTCAGTTCCCCTACTGGAAACACCATATATTTT
CASSLRLSSPTGNTIYF
>TRBV19|few|TRBD2|16|TRBJ2-5
TGTGCCAGTAGTACTTTGGGACTAGCGGGACAAGAGACCCAGTACTTC
CASSTLGLAGQETQYF
>TRBV19|.|.|15|TRBJ2-1
TGTGCCAGTAGTCCATATGTGCAGGGGTACAATGAGCAGTTCTTC
CASSPYVQGYNEQFF
>TRBV6-6|.|.|16|TRBJ2-3
TGTGCCAGCAGCGCCCGGACTACTCTTAGAACAGATACGCAGTATTTT
CASSARTTLRTDTQYF
>TRBV13|once|.|13|TRBJ2-3
TGTGCCAGCAGTCCCCAGGGCACAGATACGCAGTATTTT
CASSPQGTDTQYF
>TRBV9|once|.|14|TRBJ1-5
TGTGCCAGCAGCGGCGACAGGTCCGATCAGCCCCAGCATTTT
CASSGDRSDQPQHF
>TRBV4-1|.|.|18|TRBJ2-4
TGCGCCAGCAGCCAGCCCTTGGAAGCTAGGCGAGCCAAAAACATTCAGTACTTC
CASSQPLEARRAKNIQYF
>TRBV6-5|few|TRBD1|15|TRBJ1-4
TGTGCCAGCATGAGGGGTGGCAGGGGGAATGAAAAACTGTTTTTT
CASMRGGRGNEKLFF
>TRBV28|once|.|15|TRBJ2-1
TGTGCCAGCAGTCCTATGGGGAGTTCCTACAATGAGCAGTTCTTC
CASSPMGSSYNEQFF
>TRBV6-5|.|.|12|TRBJ1-1
TGTGCCAGCAGACAAGCCGGGGTTGAAGCTTTCTTT
CASRQAGVEAFF
>TRBV7-8|once|TRBD1|18|TRBJ1-1
TGTGCCAGCAGCCCGGAAGACAGGGACAGGGGGATTTTATGGGAAGCTTTCTTT
CASSPEDRDRGILWEAFF
>TRBV21-1|.|.|14|TRBJ2-3
TGTGCCAGCACCAATGTCCCTAAGGGGCCCACGCAGTATTTT
CASTNVPKGPTQYF
>TRBV27|.|.|14|TRBJ1-2
TGTGCCAGCAGTTTAACAGGAACAGGCTATGGCTACACCTTC
CASSLTGTGYGYTF
>TRBV5-1|.|.|15|TRBJ1-4
TGCGCCAGCAGCTTGGCCGGGGGGGTAGGTGAAAAACTGTTTTTT
CASSLAGGVGEKLFF
>TRBV9|.|.|16|TRBJ1-1
TGTGCCAGCAGCGTAGCACCGCGGCAAATGAACACTGAAGCTTTCTTT
CASSVAPRQMNTEAFF